The 4 T cell receptor beta chains below were found in one sample sequenced in a study of blood T cell repertoires in COVID-19. Only in-frame clones appear in the TCRdb table, and some are missing; sequencing was by immunoSEQ multiplex PCR. The data hold approximately 400,000 clones, with approximately 90% observed a single time. The sequencing sample was made of PBMCs or T cells enriched from blood (not recorded which). The receptors derive from a woman in her thirties or forties who had been exposed to COVID-19.

Concerning this clone itself: Within the sample, other DNA sequences also encode this same CDR3. V usage is TRBV3-1 (or the pseudogene TRBV3-2) and J usage is TRBJ1-1, with no clear D. The CDR3 extends over 14 amino acids. Germline-derived CDR1 and CDR2 are LGHDT and YNNKEL (reference sequence). V gave up 3 bases and J gave up 4 bases, with 12 bases separating them. The chain's CDR3 is CASSQPGRGTEAFF. Written as DNA, the CDR3 is TGTGCCAGCAGCCAGCCCGGTCGGGGCACTGAAGCTTTCTTT.

CDR3 DNA sequence: TGTGCCAGCAGCCAAGCCGCCGGGACAGGGCCCTACGAGCAGTACTTC. Protein product: CASSQAAGTGPYEQYF. The V call is TRBV14, the J call TRBJ2-7, with 9 bases aligning to TRBD1. J lost 2 bases, V lost 1 base, and 6 bases had no gene match. This CDR3 spans 16 amino acids. The germline V gene encodes CDR1 SGHDN and CDR2 FVKESK. Drawing the rest from reference TRBV14 and TRBJ2-7, the complete variable domain is EAGVTQFPSHSVIEKGQTVTLRCDPISGHDNLYWYRRVMGKEIKFLLHFVKESKQDESGMPNNRFLAERTGGTYSTLKVQPAELEDSGVYFCASSQAAGTGPYEQYFGPGTRLTVT.

The chain combines TRBV6-4 with TRBJ2-5; maybe TRBD1 (5 bases). The V gene lost 6 bases and the J gene lost 2 bases, with 10 bases spanning the gap. The CDR3 extends over 13 amino acids. The germline V gene has CDR1 MRHNA and CDR2 SNTAGT. The CDR3 nucleotides are TGTGCCAGCAGGCAGGGTGGTCAAGAGACCCAGTACTTC. It specifies CASRQGGQETQYF.

The chain joins TRBV27 to TRBJ2-3, with unresolved D. The germline CDR1 and CDR2 sequences are MNHEY and SMNVEV (reference sequence). Between the trimmed V and J ends, which lost 3 bases and 0 bases, there was a span of 10 bases. This CDR3 has 15 residues. CDR3 DNA sequence: TGTGCCAGCAGTTTGCGGCGACCTAGCACAGATACGCAGTATTTT. This codes for CASSLRRPSTDTQYF.